This T cell receptor beta chain is drawn from a study of T-cell reconstitution after alpha-beta-depleted transplantation in children. The TCRbeta library was prepared with unique molecular identifiers. TCRdb itself ran the PCR reads through MiXCR, one entry per CDR3 protein. The sample includes 200,000 or so distinct CDR3 sequences, approximately 6.9% seen only once; the top ten take roughly 6%. This clonotype was counted at least ten times. The antigen is undetermined. CDR1 MDHEN and CDR2 SYDVKM come from the germline V gene. The CDR3 is 23 residues long. The V gene lost 3 bases and the J gene lost 0 bases, with 34 bases spanning the gap. Study-level findings and limits: Where alpha-beta T cells came from about two months after transplant was reportedly several hundred expanded graft clones. When one year had passed after transplant, most T-cell counts and diversity came from newly produced T cells.

Sequenced material: PBMCs, taken before TCRalphabeta/CD19-depleted stem cell transplant. The chain employs TRBV28 and TRBJ2-3; D is tentatively TRBD1 or TRBD2 (7 bases each). The receptor comes from a boy aged 2 to 9 with acute lymphoblastic leukemia, due to receive a stem cell transplant. CDR3 nucleotides: TGTGCCAGCAGTTTCCCAACCCCTCCTAGGGGGCACGTAGCGGGTTTTAGCACAGATACGCAGTATTTT. Its protein is CASSFPTPPRGHVAGFSTDTQYF.